The 32 T cell receptor beta chains below come from one sample, sequenced in a study of Tregs in tolerant kidney transplant recipients. Here immunoSEQ multiplex PCR was the method, and the copy in TCRdb shows in-frame clones only, minus some. The table for this sample gives some 15,000 clones. Related graft donors supplied nonmyeloablative bone marrow transplants, and mixed chimerism was transient. Sequenced material: CD4+ T cells from blood (PBMCs), taken 12 months after the transplant. All receptors come from a human patient who received a combined kidney and bone marrow transplant. These T cells may partly come from the graft donor.

A word on this clone: The read ends 3 residues early relative to the CDR3; the germline J gene fills the gap. The chain has TRBV20-1 and TRBJ2-3; 8 positions agree with TRBD2. Per germline, CDR1 DFQATT and CDR2 SNEGSKA (reference sequence). J lost 0 bases, V lost 1 base, and 15 bases had no gene match. The CDR3 is 19 residues long. The CDR3 bases that were read are TGCAGTGCTAGAGGACGGCGGGAGGCCCACTACATCAGCACAGATACG. This codes for CSARGRREAHYISTDT. The full CDR3 is CSARGRREAHYISTDTQYF.

About this clone itself: The CDR3 end falls 3 residues outside the read, so it is completed with the germline J gene. The chain combines TRBV29-1 with TRBJ2-1, with 10 bases lining up with TRBD2. Germline loops: CDR1 SQVTM, CDR2 ANQGSEA. The CDR3 is 16 residues long. V dropped 2 bases and J dropped 3; count of bases not matched to a gene: 7. The CDR3 sequence: CSVEPPSGSYYNEQFF. The sequenced CDR3 bases are TGCAGCGTTGAACCTCCTAGCGGGAGCTACTACAATGAG.

On this clone: The read stops 3 residues short of the end of the CDR3; the missing end is completed from the germline J gene. The identical CDR3 is also encoded by other nucleotide sequences in the sample. The genes are TRBV19 and TRBJ2-7, with D possibly being TRBD1 (7 bases). Germline V lookup: CDR1 LNHDA, CDR2 SQIVND (reference sequence). Trimming shortened V by 4 bases and J by 2 bases, and 15 bases separated the two germline ends. This CDR3 comprises 15 residues. The chain's CDR3 is CASSTRQGGTYEQYF. Incomplete CDR3 DNA: TGTGCCAGTAGTACCCGTCAGGGGGGTACCTACGAG.

Comments on this clone: Sequencing ends 3 residues short of the CDR3 end; the germline J gene provides the rest. The V and J genes are TRBV20-1 and TRBJ2-5; the match to TRBD2 covers 7 bases. This CDR3 spans 14 amino acids. Per the germline V gene, CDR1 is DFQATT and CDR2 is SNEGSKA (reference sequence). The V gene end was trimmed by 0 bases and the J gene end by 3 bases; junction bases not matched to a gene: 4. The CDR3 sequence is CSARETSGEETQYF. The part of the CDR3 DNA that was read is TGCAGTGCTAGAGAGACGAGCGGGGAAGAGACC.

On this clone: The DNA ends 3 residues before the CDR3 does, and the rest of the CDR3 is filled in from the germline J gene. This rearrangement joins TRBV19 to TRBJ1-2; 8 bases map to TRBD1. The CDR3 spans 13 residues. V dropped 6 bases and J dropped 3; count of bases not matched to a gene: 3. CDR1 and CDR2 (germline): LNHDA, SQIVND (reference sequence). CDR3 DNA, as far as it was read: TGTGCCAGTAGGCCGGACAGGGACTATGGC. Translated: CASRPDRDYG. The full CDR3 protein reads CASRPDRDYGYTF.

The part of the CDR3 DNA that was read is TGTGCCAGCTCACCAATCAGCGGGAGGTACGAG. Amino acids: CASSPISGRYE. In full, the CDR3 reads CASSPISGRYEQYF. The chain employs TRBV18 and TRBJ2-7, with 9 bases matching TRBD2. The CDR3 end lies 3 residues beyond the end of the read and is filled in from the germline J gene. CDR1 KGHSH and CDR2 LQKENI come from the germline V gene. The length of the CDR3 is 14 residues. V shed 2 bases, J shed 4 bases, and the junction held 3 bases outside the gene matches.

CDR3 region: CASSFGTSWGEQFF. CDR3 DNA (partial): TGTGCCAGCAGCTTTGGGACTAGCTGGGGTGAG. This chain joins TRBV7-3 and TRBJ2-1; 9 positions agree with TRBD2. Read sequence stops 3 residues before the CDR3 end, and the germline J gene provides the missing end. The J segment lost 9 bases and the V segment lost 3 bases, leaving 6 bases of the junction unmatched. The CDR3 runs to 14 residues. CDR1 is SGHTA and CDR2 is FQGTGA in the germline V gene.

Of note for this clone: The CDR3 extends 3 residues past the end of the read, so its final part is completed from the germline J gene. The chain combines TRBV20-1 with TRBJ2-1, with 11 nucleotides matching TRBD2. CDR1 is DFQATT and CDR2 is SNEGSKA in the germline V gene (reference sequence). This CDR3 has 14 amino acids. With 5 bases clipped from V and 6 bases from J, the junction kept 6 bases outside the gene matches. The CDR3 bases that were read are TGCAGTGCTGCCGGGACTAGCGGCAGCAATGAG. Translated, it gives CSAAGTSGSNE. The whole CDR3 reads CSAAGTSGSNEQFF.

The sequenced CDR3 bases are TGTGCCAGCAGCCTAGCGGGAACTAGCACAGATACG. Translated, it gives CASSLAGTSTDT. Given in full, the CDR3 is CASSLAGTSTDTQYF. V gene TRBV2 combines with J gene TRBJ2-3; 9 bases line up with TRBD2. Read coverage stops 3 residues before the CDR3 terminus; the germline J gene supplies the remainder. The CDR3 length is 15 residues. Per germline, CDR1 SNHLY and CDR2 FYNNEI. V shed 6 bases and J 0 bases; nucleotides not matched to a gene: 4.

CDR3 in amino acids: CASTRSETSGLYEQYF. The sequenced CDR3 bases are TGTGCCAGTACCCGAAGCGAGACTAGCGGCCTCTACGAG. This chain links TRBV19 with TRBJ2-7; 9 bases agree with TRBD2. Coverage ceases 3 residues before the CDR3 finishes, and the germline J gene fills in the end. In germline, CDR1 is LNHDA, CDR2 SQIVND (reference sequence). The CDR3 sequence is 16 residues long. V lost 7 bases and J lost 3; bases outside the gene matches: 13. Full variable domain (remainder filled in from reference TRBV19 and TRBJ2-7): DGGITQSPKYLFRKEGQNVTLSCEQNLNHDAMYWYRQDPGQGLRLIYYSQIVNDFQKGDIAEGYSVSREKKESFPLTVTSAQKNPTAFYLCASTRSETSGLYEQYFGPGTRLTVT.

Frequency places this clone as medium-sized. With the read ending 3 residues before the CDR3 end, the germline J gene is used to fill in that end. The chain combines TRBV30 with TRBJ2-5, with 8 bases that match TRBD1. Germline V gene sequence: CDR1 GTSNPN, CDR2 SVGIG (reference sequence). The V segment lost 2 bases and the J segment 5 bases; nucleotides outside the gene matches: 4. The CDR3 totals 13 residues. Here the CDR3 reads CAWSRTGRETQYF. Partial CDR3 DNA: TGTGCCTGGAGTAGGACAGGGCGTGAGACC.

Concerning this clone: The read terminates 3 residues ahead of where the CDR3 ends, so the germline J gene completes it. The rearrangement links TRBV20-1 to TRBJ2-7; TRBD1 might be the D (5 bases). This CDR3 comprises 13 residues. The V gene's germline CDR1 is DFQATT and CDR2 SNEGSKA (reference sequence). Trimming cost V 5 bases and J 0 bases, with 11 bases left between them. The CDR3 loop reads CSARRQYSYEQYF. The sequenced part of the CDR3 DNA is TGCAGTGCTCGCCGACAGTACTCCTACGAG.

As concerns this clone: The sequence runs out 3 residues before the end of the CDR3; the remainder is reconstructed from the germline J gene. J is TRBJ1-4 and V is TRBV20-1, with D possibly being TRBD1 (5 bases). Germline V gene data show CDR1 as DFQATT and CDR2 as SNEGSKA (reference sequence). The CDR3 is 14 residues long. V dropped 6 bases and J dropped 3 bases, with 14 bases sitting between them. The CDR3 loop is CSAIPGMANEKLFF. The CDR3 bases that were read are TGCAGTGCCATCCCAGGGATGGCTAATGAAAAA.

Note on this clone: The read halts 3 residues ahead of the CDR3 end, with the missing end drawn from the germline J gene. V gene TRBV5-8 combines with J gene TRBJ1-1; no clear D gene. The CDR3 covers 13 residues. CDR1 is SGHTS and CDR2 is YDEGEE in the germline V gene. Trimming shortened V by 2 bases and J by 5 bases, and 10 bases separated the two germline ends. This chain's CDR3 is CASSFFIRTEAFF. CDR3 DNA, as far as it was read: TGTGCCAGCAGCTTTTTTATCAGGACTGAA.

Concerning this clone itself: The read ends 3 residues early relative to the CDR3; the germline J gene fills the gap. The chain joins TRBV15 to TRBJ2-7; 11 positions agree with TRBD1. The CDR3 covers 14 residues. V shed 5 bases, J shed 4 bases, and the junction held 4 bases outside the gene matches. In germline, CDR1 is LNHNV, CDR2 YYDKDF (reference sequence). The CDR3 protein is CATSLDRGRYEQYF. The sequenced part of the CDR3 DNA is TGTGCCACCAGCTTGGACAGGGGGCGGTACGAG.

Worth noting for this clone: The read falls 3 residues short of the CDR3 end, and the missing part is taken from the germline J gene. The chain carries TRBV20-1 and TRBJ2-2; D unclear. V gave up 1 base and J gave up 2 bases, with 8 bases separating them. The CDR3 has 14 residues. Germline values: CDR1 DFQATT, CDR2 SNEGSKA (reference sequence). The DNA read from the CDR3 is TGCAGTGCTAGAGTCCCCTATAACACCGGGGAG. This encodes CSARVPYNTGE. The CDR3 as a whole reads CSARVPYNTGELFF.

Comments on this clone: The read terminates 3 residues ahead of where the CDR3 ends, so the germline J gene completes it. This chain links TRBV6-2 or TRBV6-3 with TRBJ2-7; the D is unclear. Germline CDR1 MNHEY, CDR2 SVGEGT. Trimming took off 7 bases at V and 3 bases at J, with 13 bases between the two ends. The CDR3 has 13 amino acids. Incomplete CDR3 DNA: TGTGCCAGCACCCTGGCTGGTTTCTACGAG. Protein sequence: CASTLAGFYE. The CDR3 in full is CASTLAGFYEQYF.

Note on this clone: The read comes to an end 3 residues before the CDR3 does, leaving the germline J gene to fill in the end. The chain employs TRBV5-1 and TRBJ1-5; TRBD1 is a possible D gene (5 bases). V was pared by 0 bases and J by 6 bases, with 7 bases between. Germline CDR1 is SGHRS and CDR2 is YFSETQ. The CDR3 contains 13 residues. CDR3 DNA, as far as it was read: TGCGCCAGCAGCTTGGGAGGGGTTCAGCCC. Protein: CASSLGGVQP. The entire CDR3 sequence reads CASSLGGVQPQHF.

In the case of this clone: Read coverage stops 3 residues before the CDR3 terminus; the germline J gene supplies the remainder. The rearrangement links TRBV6-2 or TRBV6-3 to TRBJ1-5, with D maybe TRBD1 (6 bases). The CDR3 covers 14 residues. Trimming pared 2 bases from V and 7 bases from J, leaving 12 bases between. Germline values: CDR1 MNHEY, CDR2 SVGEGT. The CDR3 protein is CASSYRPRGQPQHF. The CDR3 bases that were read are TGTGCCAGCAGTTACCGTCCCAGGGGCCAGCCC.

For this clone: The CDR3 is cut off 3 residues early in the read; its end comes from the germline J gene. The chain uses TRBV19 and TRBJ2-5, with 11 bases aligning to TRBD2. V shed 3 bases and J 2 bases; nucleotides not matched to a gene: 2. This CDR3 region has 15 residues. Germline CDR1 reads LNHDA; CDR2 reads SQIVND (reference sequence). The CDR3 protein is CASSIGTSGQETQYF. The sequenced CDR3 bases are TGTGCCAGTAGTATTGGGACTAGCGGACAAGAGACC.

About this clone: Coverage ceases 3 residues before the CDR3 finishes, and the germline J gene fills in the end. This sequence joins TRBV2 and TRBJ2-7; no firm D call. CDR3 length: 13 residues. V was shortened by 7 bases and J by 6 bases, with 16 bases between the two germline ends. Germline CDR1 SNHLY, CDR2 FYNNEI. The CDR3 bases that were read are TGTGCCAGCATTCGCAGGTTAGATGGCGAG. Translating gives CASIRRLDGE. The full CDR3 is CASIRRLDGEQYF.

The CDR3 region is CASSLRTGVGAFF. The CDR3 bases that were read are TGCGCCAGCAGCTTAAGGACAGGGGTTGGG. This sequence joins TRBV5-1 and TRBJ1-1, with TRBD1 identical over 9 bases. Read sequence stops 3 residues before the CDR3 end, and the germline J gene provides the missing end. There are 13 residues in the CDR3. Germline V lookup: CDR1 SGHRS, CDR2 YFSETQ.

As concerns this clone: With the read ending 3 residues before the CDR3 end, the germline J gene is used to fill in that end. This chain connects TRBV11-2 to TRBJ2-7, with D possibly being TRBD2 (6 bases). This CDR3 has 15 amino acids. The germline V gene has CDR1 SGHAT and CDR2 FQNNGV. Trimming stripped 6 bases from V and 3 bases from J, with 18 bases between. Incomplete CDR3 DNA: TGTGCCAGCAGTTACTACCGGGACTCTATCTACGAG. Translation: CASSYYRDSIYE. The whole CDR3 sequence reads CASSYYRDSIYEQYF.

As regards this clone: Read data end 3 residues before the CDR3 end; the end is taken from the germline J gene. The chain links TRBV12-3 or TRBV12-4 to TRBJ2-5; 8 bases are shared with TRBD2. The V and J ends lost 5 bases and 4 bases, in that order; junction bases with no gene match: 6. The CDR3 runs 14 residues. The CDR3 here is CASSPRTSLETQYF. The covered CDR3 bases are TGTGCCAGCAGTCCCAGGACTAGCCTAGAGACC.

In the case of this clone: The read finishes 3 residues shy of the CDR3 end, and the germline J gene is used to complete it. The V and J genes are TRBV11-3 and TRBJ2-7; 14 bases match TRBD2. V dropped 5 bases and J dropped 6; count of bases not matched to a gene: 6. CDR1 and CDR2 from the germline V gene are SGHNT and YENEEA. This CDR3 spans 15 amino acids. CDR3 amino acids: CASSPGTSGRGEQYF. The sequenced CDR3 bases are TGTGCCAGCAGCCCCGGGACTAGCGGGAGAGGCGAG. Complete variable domain (other parts from reference TRBV11-3 and TRBJ2-7): EAGVVQSPRYKIIEKKQPVAFWCNPISGHNTLYWYLQNLGQGPELLIRYENEEAVDDSQLPKDRFSAERLKGVDSTLKIQPAELGDSAVYLCASSPGTSGRGEQYFGPGTRLTVT.

A word on this clone: The CDR3 is cut off 3 residues early in the read; its end comes from the germline J gene. The chain carries TRBV12-3 or TRBV12-4 and TRBJ2-1, with 9 bases aligning to TRBD1. The CDR3 has 15 amino acids. The V gene end was trimmed by 3 bases and the J gene end by 9 bases; junction bases not matched to a gene: 9. Incomplete CDR3 DNA: TGTGCCAGCAGTTTCCGCGGACAGGGGTATGGTGAG. Encoded protein: CASSFRGQGYGE. The complete CDR3 protein is CASSFRGQGYGEQFF.

Remarks on this clone: With the read ending 3 residues before the CDR3 end, the germline J gene is used to fill in that end. The V gene is TRBV29-1, the J gene TRBJ2-5; 10 bases are a match to TRBD2. The junction had 8 bases not matched to a gene; V was cut back by 6 bases and J by 4 bases. CDR3 length: 14 residues. Per germline, CDR1 SQVTM and CDR2 ANQGSEA. The sequenced CDR3 bases are TGCAGCGTGGCTAGCGGGAGTAGCGGAGAGACC. It codes for CSVASGSSGET. The CDR3, in full, reads CSVASGSSGETQYF. Based on the CDR3 plus reference TRBV29-1 and TRBJ2-5, the full variable domain is SAVISQKPSRDICQRGTSLTIQCQVDSQVTMMFWYRQQPGQSLTLIATANQGSEATYESGFVIDKFPISRPNLTFSTLTVSNMSPEDSSIYLCSVASGSSGETQYFGPGTRLLVL.

To note about this clone: The read falls 3 residues short of the CDR3 end, and the missing part is taken from the germline J gene. The V call is TRBV30, the J call TRBJ2-2; the D gene is possibly TRBD2 (6 bases). Germline CDR1 and CDR2: GTSNPN and SVGIG (reference sequence). With 3 bases removed from V and 2 bases from J, the gap between germline ends came to 13 bases. This CDR3 region has 15 residues. The CDR3 here is CAWSPPGLNTGELFF. CDR3 DNA, as far as it was read: TGTGCCTGGAGCCCGCCGGGACTTAACACCGGGGAG.

With regard to this clone: A junction end diverges from the germline sequence, so it may reflect a read error. Coverage ceases 3 residues before the CDR3 finishes, and the germline J gene fills in the end. J is TRBJ2-1 and V is TRBV4-2; D possibly corresponds to TRBD2 (6 bases). CDR1 and CDR2 from the germline V gene are LGHNA and YNFKEQ. The CDR3 is made up of 17 amino acids. The sequenced CDR3 bases are TGCGCCAGCAGCCAAGAGCTAGCGCAAAGCTCCTACAATGAG. This translates into CASSQELAQSSYNE. The entire CDR3 reads CASSQELAQSSYNEQFF.

This clone registers medium-sized (0.01 to 0.1%) by frequency. The sequence runs out 3 residues before the end of the CDR3; the remainder is reconstructed from the germline J gene. The chain has TRBV30 and TRBJ1-2; 10 bases agree with TRBD1. J was trimmed by 2 bases and V by 4 bases; bases with no gene match: 1. Germline V lookup: CDR1 GTSNPN, CDR2 SVGIG (reference sequence). This CDR3 is 13 amino acids long. Incomplete CDR3 DNA: TGTGCCTGGATGGGACAGGGGAACTATGGC. Its translation: CAWMGQGNYG. The complete CDR3 protein is CAWMGQGNYGYTF.

About this clone: The DNA ends 3 residues before the CDR3 does, and the rest of the CDR3 is filled in from the germline J gene. J is TRBJ2-4 and V is TRBV20-1; no definite D call. The germline CDR1 and CDR2 sequences are DFQATT and SNEGSKA (reference sequence). This CDR3 is built from 11 residues. Partial CDR3 DNA: TGCAGTGCTCAGACAATCCCAGTT. Residues: CSAQTIPV. The complete CDR3 protein is CSAQTIPVQYF.

Points on this clone: The read comes to an end 3 residues before the CDR3 does, leaving the germline J gene to fill in the end. The genes are TRBV11-1 and TRBJ2-1; 10 bases are shared with TRBD2. The V gene end was trimmed by 4 bases and the J gene end by 3 bases; junction bases not matched to a gene: 3. Germline CDR1 SGHAT, CDR2 FQDESV (reference sequence). The CDR3 is 15 residues long. The CDR3 protein is CASSYPSGGYNEQFF. CDR3 DNA (partial): TGTGCCAGCAGCTATCCTAGCGGGGGCTACAATGAG.